The 2 T cell receptor beta chains given below trace back to one sample, sequenced in a study of OX40 agonist ivuxolimab in advanced cancers. The repertoire was sequenced with immunoSEQ multiplex PCR; TCRdb's copy has only in-frame clones and lacks some. The table has approximately 89,000 clones, roughly 87% seen once. The source material was CD4+ or CD8+ T cells sorted from blood, sampled in a trial of the OX40 agonist ivuxolimab. All receptors derive from an adult with an advanced solid tumor such as melanoma, head and neck, liver or kidney cancer.

The chain uses TRBV5-6 and TRBJ1-3, with D uncertain. The CDR3 is 14 amino acids. Trimming removed 1 base from V and 2 bases from J, with 7 bases in between. The germline V gene encodes CDR1 SGHDT and CDR2 YYEEEE. CDR3 residues: CASSLMGAGNTIYF. CDR3 coding DNA: TGTGCCAGCAGCTTGATGGGCGCTGGAAACACCATATATTTT. Supplemented by reference TRBV5-6 and TRBJ1-3, the full variable domain reads DAGVTQSPTHLIKTRGQQVTLRCSPKSGHDTVSWYQQALGQGPQFIFQYYEEEERQRGNFPDRFSGHQFPNYSSELNVNALLLGDSALYLCASSLMGAGNTIYFGEGSWLTVV.

The genes are TRBV5-1 and TRBJ2-7, with D perhaps matching TRBD1 or TRBD2 (6 bases each). With 4 bases removed from V and 1 base from J, the gap between germline ends came to 15 bases. The CDR3 sequence is 15 residues long. Germline CDR1 SGHRS, CDR2 YFSETQ. The CDR3 coding sequence is TGCGCCAGCAGCGCCGGAGGGGGGACGTCCTACGAGCAGTACTTC. This encodes CASSAGGGTSYEQYF.